Presented here are 27 T cell receptor beta chains from one specimen sequenced in a study of blood T cell repertoires in COVID-19 (dated by TCRdb to about 2020). Libraries came from the immunoSEQ multiplex PCR assay. TCRdb carries this immuneACCESS record with in-frame sequences only. Its versions omit some clonotypes, under half of them owing to an unresolved V gene in the studies checked, with the rest unexplained. Here the sample has roughly 180,000 clones; around 83% occur a single time. The biggest ten clones account for 0.99% of the sample. Sequencing was performed on peripheral blood. The receptors stem from a young man with acute or convalescent COVID-19.

The V gene is TRBV19, the J gene TRBJ2-6; no clear D. V was clipped by 5 bases and J by 3 bases, with 11 bases between them. Germline V lookup: CDR1 LNHDA, CDR2 SQIVND (reference sequence). This CDR3 contains 15 residues. Here the CDR3 reads CASSLVGVGANVLTF. The CDR3 nucleotides read TGTGCCAGTAGTCTCGTGGGCGTTGGGGCCAACGTCCTGACTTTC.

The chain joins TRBV3-1 (or the pseudogene TRBV3-2) to TRBJ2-5; TRBD1 is a possible D gene (6 bases). The germline V and J ends were trimmed by 3 bases and 0 bases, with 17 bases remaining between them. This CDR3 has 17 amino acids. The germline V gene encodes CDR1 LGHDT and CDR2 YNNKEL (reference sequence). The CDR3 loop reads CASSHPRTETYQETQYF. CDR3 DNA sequence: TGTGCCAGCAGCCACCCACGGACAGAGACGTACCAAGAGACCCAGTACTTC.

The chain couples TRBV6-6 to TRBJ1-5; 7 nucleotides align to TRBD1. The CDR3 contains 13 residues. Germline V gene sequence: CDR1 MNHNY, CDR2 SVGAGI (reference sequence). The trim removed 10 bases at V and 2 bases at J, leaving 5 bases unmatched. The CDR3: CATLTGGNQPQHF. CDR3 nucleotides: TGTGCCACGTTAACAGGGGGCAATCAGCCCCAGCATTTT.

In nucleotides, the CDR3 is TGTGCCTGGAGCCCTACTGGAAACACCATATATTTT. As protein: CAWSPTGNTIYF. The chain has TRBV30 and TRBJ1-3; D uncertain. V lost 3 bases to trimming and J lost 2 bases, with 5 bases between them. Germline V gene lookup returns CDR1 GTSNPN and CDR2 SVGIG (reference sequence). CDR3 length: 12 amino acids.

CDR3 region: CASSAQMDEQFF. Here the CDR3 DNA reads TGCGCCAGCAGTGCACAGATGGATGAGCAGTTCTTC. The rearrangement joins TRBV10-1 to TRBJ2-1; D unresolved. The germline V gene has CDR1 WNHNN and CDR2 SYGVQD (reference sequence). The V gene lost 4 bases and the J gene lost 8 bases, with 9 bases spanning the gap. This CDR3 has 12 residues.

This clone has only a few counts. This chain uses TRBV6-5 with TRBJ2-1; the match to TRBD2 covers 8 bases. The length of the CDR3 is 14 residues. The V gene end was trimmed by 8 bases and the J gene end by 3 bases; junction bases not matched to a gene: 6. Germline V lookup: CDR1 MNHEY, CDR2 SVGAGI. CDR3 amino acids: CASSRLALYNEQFF. The CDR3 nucleotides read TGTGCCAGCTCCAGACTAGCGCTCTACAATGAGCAGTTCTTC.

The chain is built from TRBV5-6 and TRBJ1-1; D remains ambiguous. The CDR3 spans 13 residues. The V end lost 4 bases, the J end lost 0 bases, and 7 bases lay between the germline ends. Germline CDR1 reads SGHDT; CDR2 reads YYEEEE. For the CDR3, the DNA is TGTGCCAGCAGCCCGGAGCTGAACACTGAAGCTTTCTTT. Translating gives CASSPELNTEAFF.

CDR3 sequence (DNA): TGTGCCAGCACTGACAGGGCTCTCAATCAGCCCCAGCATTTT. Encoded protein: CASTDRALNQPQHF. The chain uses TRBV2 and TRBJ1-5, with 7 bases aligning to TRBD1. Germline CDR1 is SNHLY and CDR2 is FYNNEI. The CDR3 sequence is 14 residues long. J was trimmed by 3 bases and V by 7 bases; bases with no gene match: 6.

The chain employs TRBV9 and TRBJ2-1, with D possibly being TRBD2 (7 bases). Germline CDR1 SGDLS, CDR2 YYNGEE. The CDR3 consists of 13 residues. V was clipped by 7 bases and J by 7 bases, with 15 bases between them. The CDR3 sequence is CASGKGGGNEQFF. As DNA, the CDR3 is TGTGCCAGCGGCAAGGGAGGGGGAAATGAGCAGTTCTTC.

The chain is built from TRBV30 and TRBJ2-3; D may be TRBD1 (5 bases). The CDR3 runs 15 residues. Trimming took 0 bases from V and 2 from J, leaving 12 bases between them. Per germline, CDR1 GTSNPN and CDR2 SVGIG (reference sequence). DNA of the CDR3: TGTGCCTGGAGTGTACCAGGGAAGTACACAGATACGCAGTATTTT. It specifies CAWSVPGKYTDTQYF.

V is TRBV29-1 and J is TRBJ2-7, with a weak D call TRBD1 (6 bases). CDR3 size: 14 residues. V was pared by 4 bases and J by 0 bases, with 13 bases between. CDR1 and CDR2 (germline): SQVTM, ANQGSEA. CDR3 sequence reads: CSVGRTVLSYEQYF. CDR3 bases: TGCAGCGTTGGTCGGACAGTCCTCTCCTACGAGCAGTACTTC.

This clone was detected only a few times. J is TRBJ1-1 and V is TRBV7-8; maybe TRBD1 (6 bases). The germline V and J ends were trimmed by 2 bases and 5 bases, with 12 bases remaining between them. Germline V gene data show CDR1 as SGHVS and CDR2 as FQNEAQ. The CDR3 is 14 residues long. The CDR3 region is CASSLRWTATEAFF. The CDR3 DNA is TGTGCCAGCAGCTTAAGATGGACAGCTACTGAAGCTTTCTTT. Variable domain in full (rest from reference TRBV7-8 and TRBJ1-1): GAGVSQSPRYKVAKRGQDVALRCDPISGHVSLFWYQQALGQGPEFLTYFQNEAQLDKSGLPSDRFFAERPEGSVSTLKIQRTQQEDSAVYLCASSLRWTATEAFFGQGTRLTVV.

The genes are TRBV12-3 or TRBV12-4 and TRBJ1-2; tentatively, D is TRBD1 (6 bases). This CDR3 contains 13 residues. Trimming took off 6 bases at V and 5 bases at J, with 13 bases between the two ends. CDR3 bases: TGTGCCAGCAGAGGAGGGGGGGGGTATGGCTACACCTTC. Translation gives CASRGGGGYGYTF.

The J gene is TRBJ1-4, the V gene TRBV30, with 8 bases identical to TRBD1. The germline V gene has CDR1 GTSNPN and CDR2 SVGIG (reference sequence). V trimming: 3 bases; J trimming: 5 bases; junction bases outside the gene matches: 5. The CDR3 runs 14 residues. The CDR3 nucleotides are TGTGCCTGGAGCCTCGGGACAGGAAATGAAAAACTGTTTTTT. This sequence encodes CAWSLGTGNEKLFF.

The chain recombines TRBV30 with TRBJ1-1, with 9 bases lining up with TRBD1. The germline V gene has CDR1 GTSNPN and CDR2 SVGIG (reference sequence). The CDR3 runs 14 residues. V lost 4 bases to trimming and J lost 3 bases; unmatched junction nucleotides: 6. CDR3 nucleotide sequence: TGTGCCTGGAAAAGGACAGGGGCAGACACTGAAGCTTTCTTT. As protein: CAWKRTGADTEAFF.

This clone has more than one count but fewer than ten. The chain carries TRBV7-8 and TRBJ1-6; tentatively, D is TRBD1 (6 bases). V lost 4 bases, J lost 0 bases, and 13 bases lay in between. The CDR3 spans 17 residues. Germline values: CDR1 SGHVS, CDR2 FQNEAQ. The CDR3 DNA follows: TGTGCCAGCAGCTCCCGGGACACGAGCTCCTATAATTCACCCCTCCACTTT. This gives the protein CASSSRDTSSYNSPLHF.

The rearrangement uses TRBV30 and TRBJ2-7, with TRBD1 as a possible D gene (6 bases). V was clipped by 2 bases and J by 3 bases, with 11 bases between them. The germline gives CDR1 GTSNPN, CDR2 SVGIG (reference sequence). CDR3 length: 13 amino acids. This CDR3 reads CAWSLGAGYEQYF. The DNA of the CDR3 is TGTGCCTGGAGTTTGGGGGCTGGCTACGAGCAGTACTTC.

This clone has a single count. The genes are TRBV19 and TRBJ1-3; D unclear. The germline CDR1 and CDR2 sequences are LNHDA and SQIVND (reference sequence). The CDR3 extends over 14 amino acids. V was cut by 2 bases and J by 3 bases, with 8 bases left in between. CDR3 residues: CASSISGNGNTIYF. The DNA of the CDR3 is TGTGCCAGTAGTATATCGGGGAATGGAAACACCATATATTTT.

This clone was counted once. This chain links TRBV28 with TRBJ1-1; TRBD1 agrees at 9 bases. CDR1 and CDR2 (germline): MDHEN, SYDVKM. Trimming at V came to 2 bases and at J to 10 bases, leaving 8 bases not matched to a gene. The CDR3 sequence is 14 residues long. CDR3 sequence: CASSLGDRATGAFF. CDR3 in DNA: TGTGCCAGCAGTTTAGGGGACAGGGCTACGGGAGCTTTCTTT.

This clone was seen only once. The genes are TRBV5-4 and TRBJ1-2, with 7 bases matching TRBD1. The ends lost 2 bases at V and 7 bases at J; junction bases unmatched: 5. Germline CDR1 is SGHNT and CDR2 is YYREEE (reference sequence). CDR3 length equals 13 residues. CDR3 region: CASSFDRDSGYTF. As DNA, the CDR3 is TGTGCCAGCAGCTTTGACAGGGACTCTGGCTACACCTTC. The variable domain in full, completed from reference TRBV5-4 and TRBJ1-2, reads ETGVTQSPTHLIKTRGQQVTLRCSSQSGHNTVSWYQQALGQGPQFIFQYYREEENGRGNFPPRFSGLQFPNYSSELNVNALELDDSALYLCASSFDRDSGYTFGSGTRLTVV.

This chain connects TRBV5-8 to TRBJ1-1; D gene unclear. Germline V gene sequence: CDR1 SGHTS, CDR2 YDEGEE. This CDR3 has 15 amino acids. V was shortened by 0 bases and J by 5 bases, with 14 bases between the two germline ends. Written as DNA, the CDR3 is TGTGCCAGCAGCTTGGATATGTATCCTCGGACTGAAGCTTTCTTT. Translation: CASSLDMYPRTEAFF.

This chain uses TRBV5-1 with TRBJ2-7, with 7 bases aligning to TRBD1. The CDR3 runs to 15 residues. V was clipped by 4 bases and J by 1 base; unmatched bases: 8. Germline CDR1 and CDR2: SGHRS and YFSETQ. CDR3 DNA: TGCGCCAGCAGCATGCGATGGGACAGTTCCTACGAGCAGTACTTC. It encodes CASSMRWDSSYEQYF.

The rearrangement joins TRBV11-2 to TRBJ2-1; 10 nucleotides agree with TRBD1. CDR3 length: 15 amino acids. Germline CDR1 reads SGHAT; CDR2 reads FQNNGV. With V trimmed by 4 bases and J by 2 bases, 2 bases remained unmatched. The CDR3 sequence is CASSSTGGPYNEQFF. In DNA form, the CDR3 reads TGTGCCAGCAGCTCGACAGGGGGCCCCTACAATGAGCAGTTCTTC.

The genes are TRBV7-9 and TRBJ1-5, with 11 bases matching TRBD1. V was clipped by 0 bases and J by 5 bases; unmatched bases: 12. The CDR3 runs 19 residues. Germline CDR1 reads SEHNR; CDR2 reads FQNEAQ (reference sequence). Here the CDR3 DNA reads TGTGCCAGCAGCTTAGCATCACCGGGACAGGGGGTGAGACATCAGCCCCAGCATTTT. It codes for CASSLASPGQGVRHQPQHF.

This chain connects TRBV29-1 to TRBJ2-2; D uncertain. The V gene lost 7 bases and the J gene lost 1 base, with 10 bases spanning the gap. Germline values: CDR1 SQVTM, CDR2 ANQGSEA. The CDR3 loop spans 13 amino acids. The CDR3 is CSANPGNTGELFF. DNA for the CDR3: TGCAGCGCCAATCCGGGGAACACCGGGGAGCTGTTTTTT.

The chain links TRBV7-2 to TRBJ2-3; 11 bases fit TRBD2. From germline, CDR1 is SGHTA and CDR2 FQGNSA. J gave up 0 bases and V 1 base, and 3 bases lay outside the gene matches. The CDR3 spans 17 residues. CDR3: CASSLGLAGTSTDTQYF. Written as DNA, the CDR3 is TGTGCCAGCAGCTTAGGACTAGCGGGAACTAGCACAGATACGCAGTATTTT.

The V and J genes are TRBV4-1 and TRBJ2-3; possible D gene TRBD1, 5 bases. CDR1 is MGHRA and CDR2 is YSYEKL in the germline V gene. Trimming pared 2 bases from V and 3 bases from J, leaving 18 bases between. CDR3 length: 17 amino acids. This CDR3 is CASSQSIAGRITDTQYF. The DNA for the CDR3 is TGCGCCAGCAGCCAAAGCATAGCAGGGCGAATTACAGATACGCAGTATTTT.